This T cell receptor beta chain comes out of a study of T cells in localized non-small cell lung cancer. Study conclusions and caveats: It was uninvolved adjacent lung that showed the highest T cell clonality, exceeding tumor. Appearing in adjacent lung were a median roughly 60 of the top 100 tumor clones.

Comment on this clone: Its antigen is still unknown.

Trimming at V came to 0 bases and at J to 3 bases, leaving 4 bases not matched to a gene. Germline CDR1 KGHSH, CDR2 LQKENI. CDR3 length: 15 residues. Data came from immunoSEQ multiplex PCR; TCRdb stores just in-frame clones and leaves some out. The table has approximately 2,500 clones, around a third seen once. The source was lung tumor tissue, collected before any cancer treatment. The rearrangement links TRBV18 to TRBJ1-2; TRBD1 agrees at 7 bases. This receptor was obtained from a man between 40 and 70 years old with stage I lung adenocarcinoma. The CDR3 here is CASSPPGTAYYGYTF. Here the CDR3 DNA reads TGTGCCAGCTCACCACCCGGGACAGCTTACTATGGCTACACCTTC.